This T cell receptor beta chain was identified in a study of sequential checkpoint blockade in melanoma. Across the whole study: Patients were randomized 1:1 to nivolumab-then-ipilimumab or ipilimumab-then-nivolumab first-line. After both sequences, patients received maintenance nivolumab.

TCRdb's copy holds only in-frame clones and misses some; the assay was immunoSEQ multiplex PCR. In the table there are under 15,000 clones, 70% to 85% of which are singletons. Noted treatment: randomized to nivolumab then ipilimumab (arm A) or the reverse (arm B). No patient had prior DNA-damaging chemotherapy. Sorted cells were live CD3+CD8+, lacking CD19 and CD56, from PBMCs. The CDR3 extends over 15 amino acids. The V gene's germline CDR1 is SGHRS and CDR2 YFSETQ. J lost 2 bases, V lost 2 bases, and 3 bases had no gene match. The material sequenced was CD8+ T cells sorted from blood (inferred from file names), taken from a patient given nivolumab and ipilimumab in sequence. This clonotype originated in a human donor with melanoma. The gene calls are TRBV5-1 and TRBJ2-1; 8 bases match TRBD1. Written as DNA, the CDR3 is TGCGCCAGCAGCTTCGGACAGGGAGCCTACAATGAGCAGTTCTTC. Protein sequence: CASSFGQGAYNEQFF.